These T cell receptor beta chains were read from a single sample in a study of post-analysis software for immune sequencing data. Via MiXCR, TCRdb re-called the PCR reads, giving one row per CDR3 protein. The sample contains roughly 580,000 distinct CDR3 sequences, roughly 40% of which appear only once. Sequencing was carried out using blood. Source of these receptors: a girl aged 10-17 years with multiple sclerosis. Each CDR3 is given with its conserved first and last residue. Fields, in order: clone size, J gene, V gene, D gene, CDR3 protein, CDR3 DNA. A D gene is named only where the DNA matches it firmly. Rows give clone size only sometimes, using once, few, many, or a class for an expanded clone.

few	TRBJ2-7	TRBV29-1	TRBD1	CSVEAQDRGYEQYF	TGCAGCGTTGAGGCCCAAGACAGGGGCTACGAGCAGTACTTC
.	TRBJ2-3	TRBV12-3/TRBV12-4	.	CASSREPFRSTDTQYF	TGTGCCAGCAGCCGGGAACCCTTTCGGAGCACAGATACGCAGTATTTT
.	TRBJ2-5	TRBV5-1	.	CASSPQDFQETQYF	TGCGCCAGCAGTCCGCAGGACTTTCAAGAGACCCAGTACTTC
many	TRBJ2-6	TRBV27	TRBD1	CASSLRGPGANVLTF	TGTGCCAGCAGTTTAAGGGGGCCTGGGGCCAACGTCCTGACTTTC
.	TRBJ2-1	TRBV12-3/TRBV12-4	.	CASRGDGDYNEQFF	TGTGCCAGCAGGGGGGACGGGGACTACAATGAGCAGTTCTTC
.	TRBJ2-3	TRBV7-2	TRBD2	CASTQQGGGVRSDTQYF	TGTGCCAGCACCCAGCAAGGCGGGGGGGTTCGTTCAGATACGCAGTATTTT
.	TRBJ2-3	TRBV13	TRBD1	CASSRVWDRGQDTQYF	TGTGCCAGCAGCCGCGTCTGGGACAGGGGTCAAGATACGCAGTATTTT
few	TRBJ2-1	TRBV6-6	TRBD2	CASSYVPSGRSASEQFF	TGTGCCAGCAGTTACGTACCTAGCGGGAGATCGGCGAGTGAGCAGTTCTTC
.	TRBJ1-6	TRBV7-9	.	CASSLVASPLHF	TGTGCCAGCAGCTTAGTGGCCTCACCCCTCCACTTT
once	TRBJ2-5	TRBV7-8	TRBD1	CASSADRVETQYF	TGTGCCAGCAGCGCGGACAGGGTTGAGACCCAGTACTTC
few	TRBJ1-1	TRBV12-3/TRBV12-4	.	CASSFRGYEAFF	TGTGCCAGCAGTTTTAGGGGTTATGAAGCTTTCTTT
.	TRBJ2-5	TRBV12-3/TRBV12-4	TRBD2	CASTLGVAGGRETQYF	TGTGCCAGCACTCTTGGGGTAGCGGGGGGGCGGGAGACCCAGTACTTC
.	TRBJ2-7	TRBV11-2	.	CASSLGGRRHEQYF	TGTGCCAGCAGCTTAGGGGGGAGGAGACACGAGCAGTACTTC
.	TRBJ2-4	TRBV5-1	.	CASSLVPAKNIQYF	TGCGCCAGCAGCTTGGTTCCAGCCAAAAACATTCAGTACTTC
.	TRBJ2-1	TRBV11-3	TRBD2	CASSLRTSGNNEQFF	TGTGCCAGCAGCCTCCGGACTAGCGGTAACAATGAGCAGTTCTTC
few	TRBJ1-4	TRBV4-1	TRBD1	CASSLGQGLNEKLFF	TGCGCCAGCAGCCTCGGACAGGGACTCAATGAAAAACTGTTTTTT
.	TRBJ1-1	TRBV5-1	TRBD1	CASSPDGGQGGTEAFF	TGCGCCAGCAGCCCGGATGGTGGACAGGGAGGCACTGAAGCTTTCTTT
.	TRBJ2-5	TRBV24-1	.	CATRKSKETQYF	TGTGCCACCAGGAAGTCCAAAGAGACCCAGTACTTC
.	TRBJ1-2	TRBV29-1	TRBD1	CTGTGGSGYTF	TGTACCGGGACAGGGGGCTCTGGCTACACCTTC
few	TRBJ2-5	TRBV7-6	.	CASSLAGPRGRGETQYF	TGTGCCAGCAGCTTAGCGGGTCCGAGGGGTCGCGGGGAGACCCAGTACTTC
.	TRBJ1-4	TRBV29-1	.	CSVGTGSREGEKLFF	TGCAGCGTCGGAACCGGTTCCAGGGAGGGTGAAAAACTGTTTTTT
.	TRBJ2-1	TRBV10-3	TRBD2	CAIKTTSGTYNEQFF	TGTGCCATCAAGACGACTAGCGGAACGTACAATGAGCAGTTCTTC
.	TRBJ1-6	TRBV7-9	.	CASSLWRGEGNSPLHF	TGTGCCAGCAGCTTATGGCGAGGGGAGGGAAATTCACCCCTCCACTTT
.	TRBJ2-7	TRBV5-1	TRBD1	CASSLAPRDSYEQYF	TGCGCCAGCAGCTTGGCCCCCCGGGACAGCTACGAGCAGTACTTC
few	TRBJ2-1	TRBV5-1	TRBD1	CASSSTGELYNEQFF	TGCGCCAGCAGCTCTACAGGGGAGCTCTACAATGAGCAGTTCTTC
few	TRBJ2-3	TRBV5-1	.	CASSLAQSTDTQYF	TGTGCCAGCAGCTTGGCGCAGTCCACAGATACGCAGTATTTT
few	TRBJ1-5	TRBV29-1	TRBD1	CSVNQGVDQPQHF	TGCAGCGTGAATCAGGGGGTCGATCAGCCCCAGCATTTT
.	TRBJ2-1	TRBV20-1	TRBD2	CSARDPADTTSGGPGQFF	TGCAGTGCTAGAGATCCCGCAGATACGACTAGCGGGGGGCCAGGGCAGTTCTTC
few	TRBJ2-7	TRBV5-1	.	CASSRGRRSYNEQYF	TGCGCCAGCAGCAGGGGCAGGAGATCCTACAATGAGCAGTACTTC
.	TRBJ1-5	TRBV20-1	TRBD1	CSAPRSGQGNQPQHF	TGCAGTGCTCCTCGGTCGGGACAGGGGAATCAGCCCCAGCATTTT
.	TRBJ2-3	TRBV29-1	.	CSVWTRLTDTQYF	TGCAGCGTTTGGACAAGACTAACAGATACGCAGTATTTT
.	TRBJ2-1	TRBV19	.	CASSEVSSYNEQFF	TGTGCCAGTAGTGAGGTGAGCTCCTACAATGAGCAGTTCTTC
.	TRBJ1-5	TRBV2	.	CASSEGGARGSNQPQHF	TGTGCCAGCAGTGAAGGAGGCGCCAGGGGAAGCAATCAGCCCCAGCATTTT
.	TRBJ1-6	TRBV10-3	.	CAISEGSSYNSPLHF	TGTGCCATCAGTGAGGGGAGCTCCTATAATTCACCCCTCCACTTT
.	TRBJ2-1	TRBV20-1	.	CSAREEGEKWGEQFF	TGCAGTGCTAGAGAGGAAGGAGAGAAGTGGGGGGAGCAGTTCTTC
.	TRBJ1-2	TRBV18	.	CASSPRGLDGYTF	TGTGCCAGCTCTCCCCGGGGGTTGGATGGCTACACCTTC
few	TRBJ1-1	TRBV7-2	.	CASSPDANTEAFF	TGTGCCAGCAGCCCAGACGCCAACACTGAAGCTTTCTTT
few	TRBJ1-2	TRBV5-1	TRBD1	CASSLSRDSSGYTF	TGCGCCAGCAGCTTGTCCCGGGACAGCTCAGGCTACACCTTC
few	TRBJ2-5	TRBV12-3/TRBV12-4	.	CASRVDGGETQYF	TGTGCCAGCAGGGTCGACGGGGGAGAGACCCAGTACTTC
.	TRBJ1-2	TRBV29-1	.	CGAAGYTF	TGCGGCGCCGCTGGCTACACCTTC
.	TRBJ2-7	TRBV20-1	.	CSARDREVSYEQYF	TGCAGTGCTAGAGATCGCGAGGTCTCCTACGAGCAGTACTTC
.	TRBJ1-2	TRBV27	.	CASSLSRGLVHGYTF	TGTGCCAGCAGTTTATCGAGGGGTTTAGTGCATGGCTACACCTTC
.	TRBJ2-1	TRBV24-1	.	CATSDVGSSYNEQFF	TGTGCCACCAGTGATGTGGGGAGCTCCTACAATGAGCAGTTCTTC
.	TRBJ2-5	TRBV4-1	.	CASSQPPPGETQYF	TGCGCCAGCAGCCAACCGCCCCCGGGAGAGACCCAGTACTTC
few	TRBJ2-7	TRBV12-3/TRBV12-4	.	CASSLTDEQYF	TGTGCCAGCAGTTTAACGGATGAGCAGTACTTC
.	TRBJ1-2	TRBV5-1	TRBD1	CASRLPGTDYGYTF	TGCGCCAGCAGACTCCCCGGGACAGACTATGGCTACACCTTC
.	TRBJ2-1	TRBV5-1	TRBD2	CASSSGTSHDEQFF	TGCGCCAGCAGCTCCGGGACTAGTCACGATGAGCAGTTCTTC
few	TRBJ2-1	TRBV7-9	TRBD1	CASSFRQGEGDEQFF	TGTGCCAGCAGCTTCCGACAGGGTGAAGGGGATGAGCAGTTCTTC
.	TRBJ2-1	TRBV20-1	TRBD2	CSAKAGADNEQFF	TGCAGTGCCAAAGCGGGGGCGGATAATGAGCAGTTCTTC
few	TRBJ1-6	TRBV12-3/TRBV12-4	TRBD1	CASSLDRRRTYNSPLHF	TGTGCCAGCAGTTTGGACAGGCGAAGGACCTATAATTCACCCCTCCACTTT
few	TRBJ2-5	TRBV10-3	TRBD1	CAISDPPGTGGTQYF	TGTGCCATCAGCGATCCACCCGGGACAGGAGGGACCCAGTACTTC
.	TRBJ2-1	TRBV29-1	TRBD1	CSVTYTGTGAREQFF	TGCAGCGTAACCTATACCGGGACAGGGGCTCGGGAGCAGTTCTTC
.	TRBJ2-5	TRBV5-1	.	CASRRERALWGEQYF	TGCGCCAGCAGGAGGGAGCGGGCTCTATGGGGGGAGCAGTACTTC